This entry lists 3 T cell receptor beta chains sequenced from one sample in a study of T cells after yellow fever vaccination. TCRdb called the 5' RACE reads again in MiXCR, with one record for every CDR3 protein. The repertoire holds about 350,000 distinct CDR3 sequences, with under 15% as singletons. The input for sequencing was CD4+ T cells sorted from PBMCs, taken 15 days after the yellow fever booster vaccination. The receptors come from a man aged 18 to 35 who received the YFV17D yellow fever vaccine.

This rearrangement joins TRBV12-3 or TRBV12-4 to TRBJ2-2; D gene unclear. This CDR3 is 16 amino acids long. Trimming removed 4 bases at V and 5 bases at J, with 17 bases between. DNA of the CDR3: TGTGCCAGCAGTTCCCTATGGGGTCTACGAACCGGGGAGCTGTTTTTT. The encoded protein is CASSSLWGLRTGELFF.

The table lists this clonotype with a few counts. The rearrangement uses TRBV4-1 and TRBJ2-5; 8 positions match TRBD2. Germline loops: CDR1 MGHRA, CDR2 YSYEKL. The junction had 7 bases not matched to a gene; V was cut back by 4 bases and J by 6 bases. CDR3 length: 14 residues. The CDR3 spells CASSPGTSGKTQYF. Here the CDR3 DNA reads TGCGCCAGCAGCCCAGGGACTAGTGGAAAGACCCAGTACTTC.

This clonotype was recorded at least ten times. V gene TRBV5-6 combines with J gene TRBJ2-2, with no clear D. The germline CDR1 and CDR2 sequences are SGHDT and YYEEEE. The CDR3 consists of 13 residues. The V end lost 2 bases, the J end lost 6 bases, and 8 bases lay between the germline ends. The CDR3 here is CASSFFTAGELFF. The DNA for the CDR3 is TGTGCCAGCAGCTTTTTCACCGCCGGGGAGCTGTTTTTT.